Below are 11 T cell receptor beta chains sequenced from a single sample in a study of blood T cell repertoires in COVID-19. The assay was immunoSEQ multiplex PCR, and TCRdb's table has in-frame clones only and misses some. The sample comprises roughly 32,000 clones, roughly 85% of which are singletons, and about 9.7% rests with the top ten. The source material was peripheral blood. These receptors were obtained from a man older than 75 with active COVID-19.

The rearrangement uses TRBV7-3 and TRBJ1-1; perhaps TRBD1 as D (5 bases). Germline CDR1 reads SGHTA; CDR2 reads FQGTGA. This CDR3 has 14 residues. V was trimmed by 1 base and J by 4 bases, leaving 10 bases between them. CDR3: CASSLIGGTTEAFF. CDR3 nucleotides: TGTGCCAGCAGCTTAATCGGGGGGACCACTGAAGCTTTCTTT.

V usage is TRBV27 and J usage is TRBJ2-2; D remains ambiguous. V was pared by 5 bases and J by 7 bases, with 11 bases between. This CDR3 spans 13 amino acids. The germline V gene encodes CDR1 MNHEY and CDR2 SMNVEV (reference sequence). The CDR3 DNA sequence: TGTGCCAGCAGTAGGAGAGTCTTCGGGGAGCTGTTTTTT. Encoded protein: CASSRRVFGELFF.

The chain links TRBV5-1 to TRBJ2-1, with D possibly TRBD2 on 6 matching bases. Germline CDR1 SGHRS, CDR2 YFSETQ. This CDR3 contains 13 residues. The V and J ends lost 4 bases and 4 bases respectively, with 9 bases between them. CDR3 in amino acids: CASSVGGYNEQFF. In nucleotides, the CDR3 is TGCGCCAGCAGCGTCGGGGGTTACAATGAGCAGTTCTTC.

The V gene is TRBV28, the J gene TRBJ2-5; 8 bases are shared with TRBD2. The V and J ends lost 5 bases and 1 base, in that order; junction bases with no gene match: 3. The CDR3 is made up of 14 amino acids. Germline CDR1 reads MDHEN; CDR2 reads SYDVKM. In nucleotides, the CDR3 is TGTGCCAGCAGTCCACTAGCGGTCCAAGAGACCCAGTACTTC. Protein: CASSPLAVQETQYF. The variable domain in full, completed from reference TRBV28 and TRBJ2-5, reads DVKVTQSSRYLVKRTGEKVFLECVQDMDHENMFWYRQDPGLGLRLIYFSYDVKMKEKGDIPEGYSVSREKKERFSLILESASTNQTSMYLCASSPLAVQETQYFGPGTRLLVL.

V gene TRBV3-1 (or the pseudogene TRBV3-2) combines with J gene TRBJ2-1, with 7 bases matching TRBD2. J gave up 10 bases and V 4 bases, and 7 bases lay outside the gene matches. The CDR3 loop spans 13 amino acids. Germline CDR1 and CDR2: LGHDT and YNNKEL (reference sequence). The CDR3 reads CASSLGGKGEQFF. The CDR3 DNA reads TGTGCCAGCAGCCTCGGGGGGAAGGGAGAGCAGTTCTTC.

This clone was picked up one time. CDR3 amino acids: CASSGGDRGFTEAFF. CDR3 bases: TGTGCCAGCAGCGGGGGGGACAGGGGATTCACTGAAGCTTTCTTT. The chain joins TRBV9 to TRBJ1-1, with 10 bases lining up with TRBD1. The CDR3 is 15 amino acids. J was trimmed by 4 bases and V by 3 bases; bases with no gene match: 6. The germline V gene has CDR1 SGDLS and CDR2 YYNGEE. Supplemented by reference TRBV9 and TRBJ1-1, the full variable domain reads DSGVTQTPKHLITATGQRVTLRCSPRSGDLSVYWYQQSLDQGLQFLIQYYNGEERAKGNILERFSAQQFPDLHSELNLSSLELGDSALYFCASSGGDRGFTEAFFGQGTRLTVV.

CDR3 in DNA: TGTGCCAGCAGTTCCTTAGCGGGGATCGCGGGTGAGCAGTACTTC. The encoded protein is CASSSLAGIAGEQYF. The V and J genes are TRBV6-5 and TRBJ2-7; TRBD2 matches 8 bases. The CDR3 runs to 15 residues. Trimming cost V 4 bases and J 7 bases; bases outside gene matches: 12. CDR1 and CDR2 from the germline V gene are MNHEY and SVGAGI.

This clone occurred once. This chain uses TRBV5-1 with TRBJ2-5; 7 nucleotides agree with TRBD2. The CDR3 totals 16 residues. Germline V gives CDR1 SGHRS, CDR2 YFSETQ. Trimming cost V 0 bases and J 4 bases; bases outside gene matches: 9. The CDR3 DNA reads TGCGCCAGCAGCTTGGGAGGGACTACCGCCGTAGAGACCCAGTACTTC. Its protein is CASSLGGTTAVETQYF.

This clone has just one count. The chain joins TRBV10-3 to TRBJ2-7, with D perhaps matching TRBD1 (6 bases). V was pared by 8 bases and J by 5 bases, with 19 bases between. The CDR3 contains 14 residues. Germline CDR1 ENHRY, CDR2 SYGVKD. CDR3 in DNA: TGTGCCATCCGGACAACTGCAGGGGACGACGAGCAGTACTTC. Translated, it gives CAIRTTAGDDEQYF.

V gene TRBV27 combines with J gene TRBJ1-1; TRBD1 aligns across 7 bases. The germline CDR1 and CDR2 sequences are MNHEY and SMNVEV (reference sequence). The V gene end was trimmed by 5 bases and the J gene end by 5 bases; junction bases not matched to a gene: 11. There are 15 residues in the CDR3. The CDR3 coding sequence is TGTGCCAGCAGTCTCTCACAGGGGTACGGTACTGAAGCTTTCTTT. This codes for CASSLSQGYGTEAFF.

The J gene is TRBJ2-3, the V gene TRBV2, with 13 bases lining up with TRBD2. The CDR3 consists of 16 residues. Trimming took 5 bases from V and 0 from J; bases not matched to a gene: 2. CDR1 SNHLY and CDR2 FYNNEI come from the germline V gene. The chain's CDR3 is CASSLLAGGSTDTQYF. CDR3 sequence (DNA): TGTGCCAGCAGTTTACTAGCGGGGGGGAGCACAGATACGCAGTATTTT. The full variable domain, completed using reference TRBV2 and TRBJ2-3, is EPEVTQTPSHQVTQMGQEVILRCVPISNHLYFYWYRQILGQKVEFLVSFYNNEISEKSEIFDDQFSVERPDGSNFTLKIRSTKLEDSAMYFCASSLLAGGSTDTQYFGPGTRLTVL.